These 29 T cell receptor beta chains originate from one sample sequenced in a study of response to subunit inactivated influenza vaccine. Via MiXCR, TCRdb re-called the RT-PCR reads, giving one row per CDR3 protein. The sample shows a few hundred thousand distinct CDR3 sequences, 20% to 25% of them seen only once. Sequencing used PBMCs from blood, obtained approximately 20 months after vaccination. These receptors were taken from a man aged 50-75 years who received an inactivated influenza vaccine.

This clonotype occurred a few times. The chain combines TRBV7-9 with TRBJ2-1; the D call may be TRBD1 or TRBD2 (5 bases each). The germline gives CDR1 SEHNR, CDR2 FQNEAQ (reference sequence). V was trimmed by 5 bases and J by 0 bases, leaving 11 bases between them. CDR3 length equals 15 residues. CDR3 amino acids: CASSHPGPSYNEQFF. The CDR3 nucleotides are TGTGCCAGCAGCCATCCGGGACCCTCCTACAATGAGCAGTTCTTC.

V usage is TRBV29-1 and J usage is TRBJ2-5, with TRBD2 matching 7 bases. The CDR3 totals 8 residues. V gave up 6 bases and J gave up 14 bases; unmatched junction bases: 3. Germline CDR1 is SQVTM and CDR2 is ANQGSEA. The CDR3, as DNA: TGCAGCGTCGGGACTACATACTTC. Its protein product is CSVGTTYF.

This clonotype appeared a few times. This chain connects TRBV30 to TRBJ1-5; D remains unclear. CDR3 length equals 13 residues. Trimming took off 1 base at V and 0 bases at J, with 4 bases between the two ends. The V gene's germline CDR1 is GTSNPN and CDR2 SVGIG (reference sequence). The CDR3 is CAWSADSNQPQHF. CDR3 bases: TGTGCCTGGAGTGCGGATAGCAATCAGCCCCAGCATTTT.

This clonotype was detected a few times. CDR3 DNA: TGTGCCAGCAGCTTAGGTGGGACAGGGGATGAAAAACTGTTTTTT. This encodes CASSLGGTGDEKLFF. The V call is TRBV7-9, the J call TRBJ1-4, with 10 bases identical to TRBD1. Germline-derived CDR1 and CDR2 are SEHNR and FQNEAQ (reference sequence). The V segment lost 1 base and the J segment 6 bases; nucleotides outside the gene matches: 2. The CDR3 has 15 amino acids. Full variable domain (rest looked up from reference TRBV7-9 and TRBJ1-4): DTGVSQNPRHKITKRGQNVTFRCDPISEHNRLYWYRQTLGQGPEFLTYFQNEAQLEKSRLLSDRFSAERPKGSFSTLEIQRTEQGDSAMYLCASSLGGTGDEKLFFGSGTQLSVL.

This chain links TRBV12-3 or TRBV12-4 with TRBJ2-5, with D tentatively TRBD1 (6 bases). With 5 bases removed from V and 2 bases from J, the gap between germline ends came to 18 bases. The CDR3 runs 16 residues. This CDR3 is CASSGWTEELQETQYF. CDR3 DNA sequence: TGTGCCAGCAGTGGATGGACAGAGGAATTACAAGAGACCCAGTACTTC.

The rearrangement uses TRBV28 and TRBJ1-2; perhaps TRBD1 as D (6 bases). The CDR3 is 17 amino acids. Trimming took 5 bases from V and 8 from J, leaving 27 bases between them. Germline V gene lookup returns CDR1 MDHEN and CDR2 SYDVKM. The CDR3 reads CASSPTGARTVGWGYTF. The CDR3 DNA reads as TGTGCCAGCAGTCCGACGGGGGCGCGAACGGTGGGATGGGGCTACACCTTC.

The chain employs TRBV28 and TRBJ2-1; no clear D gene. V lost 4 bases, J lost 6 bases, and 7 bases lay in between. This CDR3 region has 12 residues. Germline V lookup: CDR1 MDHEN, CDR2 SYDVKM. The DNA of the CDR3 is TGTGCCAGCAGTTCAAGCAGCAATGAGCAGTTCTTC. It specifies CASSSSSNEQFF.

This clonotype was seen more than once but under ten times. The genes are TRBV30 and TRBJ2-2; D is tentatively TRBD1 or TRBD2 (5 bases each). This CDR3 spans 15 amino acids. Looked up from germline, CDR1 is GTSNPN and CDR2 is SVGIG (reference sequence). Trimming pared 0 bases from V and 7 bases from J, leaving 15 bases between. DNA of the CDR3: TGTGCCTGGAGTGTTCTCGGGGCCTCGGGCGGGGAGCTGTTTTTT. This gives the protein CAWSVLGASGGELFF.

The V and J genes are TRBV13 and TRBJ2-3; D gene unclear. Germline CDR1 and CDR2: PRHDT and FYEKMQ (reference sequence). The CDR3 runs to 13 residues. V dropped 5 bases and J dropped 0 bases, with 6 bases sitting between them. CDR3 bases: TGTGCCAGCAGCGTCTTGAGCACAGATACGCAGTATTTT. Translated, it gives CASSVLSTDTQYF.

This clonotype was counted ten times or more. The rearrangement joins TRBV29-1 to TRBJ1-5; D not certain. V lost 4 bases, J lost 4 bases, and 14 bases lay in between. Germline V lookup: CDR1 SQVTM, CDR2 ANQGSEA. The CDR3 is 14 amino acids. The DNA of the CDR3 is TGCAGCGTTGTAGAAACCGACCCAAATCAGCCCCAGCATTTT. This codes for CSVVETDPNQPQHF.

The DNA of the CDR3 is TGTGCCAGCAGTGAACTGGCTGGTGCTAGCAATCAGCCCCAGCATTTT. It is translated as CASSELAGASNQPQHF. The gene calls are TRBV2 and TRBJ1-5; D call uncertain. V gave up 2 bases and J gave up 0 bases, with 11 bases separating them. Germline lookup yields CDR1 SNHLY and CDR2 FYNNEI. The CDR3 sequence is 16 residues long. The whole variable domain, remainder taken from reference TRBV2 and TRBJ1-5, is EPEVTQTPSHQVTQMGQEVILRCVPISNHLYFYWYRQILGQKVEFLVSFYNNEISEKSEIFDDQFSVERPDGSNFTLKIRSTKLEDSAMYFCASSELAGASNQPQHFGDGTRLSIL.

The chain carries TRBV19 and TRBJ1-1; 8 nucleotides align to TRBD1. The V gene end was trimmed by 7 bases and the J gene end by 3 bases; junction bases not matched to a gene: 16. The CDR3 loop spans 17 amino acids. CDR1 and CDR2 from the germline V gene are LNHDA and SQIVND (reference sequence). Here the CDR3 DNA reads TGTGCCAGTAAGAAAAGCAGGGGGCGAGATCCGGACACTGAAGCTTTCTTT. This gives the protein CASKKSRGRDPDTEAFF.

The CDR3 loop reads CASRRGPRYEQFF. Written as DNA, the CDR3 is TGTGCCAGCAGACGGGGCCCGAGGTATGAGCAGTTCTTC. The J gene is TRBJ2-1, the V gene TRBV28; D possibly matches TRBD1 or TRBD2 (5 bases each). Germline loops: CDR1 MDHEN, CDR2 SYDVKM. The V end was cut by 6 bases, the J end by 8 bases, with 14 bases between. CDR3 size: 13 residues.

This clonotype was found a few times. CDR3 loop: CASSPLALSSYNEQFF. In nucleotides, the CDR3 is TGTGCCAGCAGCCCTCTAGCGTTGAGCTCCTACAATGAGCAGTTCTTC. This chain links TRBV7-2 with TRBJ2-1; D might be TRBD2 (6 bases). This CDR3 contains 16 residues. Germline loops: CDR1 SGHTA, CDR2 FQGNSA. Trimming pared 5 bases from V and 0 bases from J, leaving 14 bases between.

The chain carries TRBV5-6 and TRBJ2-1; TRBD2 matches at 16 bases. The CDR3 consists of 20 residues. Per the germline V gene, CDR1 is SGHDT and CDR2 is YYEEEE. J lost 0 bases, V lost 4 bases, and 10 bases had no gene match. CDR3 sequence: CASSPGTSGRDYGSYNEQFF. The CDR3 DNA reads TGTGCCAGCAGCCCCGGGACTAGCGGGAGGGATTATGGCTCCTACAATGAGCAGTTCTTC.

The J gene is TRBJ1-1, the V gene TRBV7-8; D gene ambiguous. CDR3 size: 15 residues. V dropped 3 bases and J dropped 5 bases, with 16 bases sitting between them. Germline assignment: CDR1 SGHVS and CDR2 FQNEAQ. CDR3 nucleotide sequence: TGTGCCAGCAGCTTCGCCGCCGGAGCGAGGACTGAAGCTTTCTTT. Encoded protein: CASSFAAGARTEAFF.

Written as DNA, the CDR3 is TGCAGTGCTAGAGGACTAGCTGGTTCAGATACGCAGTATTTT. This gives the protein CSARGLAGSDTQYF. V gene TRBV20-1 combines with J gene TRBJ2-3, with 7 bases lining up with TRBD2. CDR3 length equals 14 residues. Germline trimming cut 1 base from V and 4 bases from J; bases unmatched to any gene: 5. Germline assignment: CDR1 DFQATT and CDR2 SNEGSKA (reference sequence).

The CDR3 loop reads CASSLGQGAIEQYF. The CDR3 DNA is TGCGCCAGCAGCTTGGGGCAGGGGGCGATCGAGCAGTACTTC. V and J are TRBV5-1 and TRBJ2-7, with TRBD1 matching 8 bases. Trimming removed 0 bases from V and 6 bases from J; junction bases left unmatched: 5. CDR1 SGHRS and CDR2 YFSETQ come from the germline V gene. This CDR3 region has 14 residues. Based on the CDR3 plus reference TRBV5-1 and TRBJ2-7, the full variable domain is KAGVTQTPRYLIKTRGQQVTLSCSPISGHRSVSWYQQTPGQGLQFLFEYFSETQRNKGNFPGRFSGRQFSNSRSEMNVSTLELGDSALYLCASSLGQGAIEQYFGPGTRLTVT.

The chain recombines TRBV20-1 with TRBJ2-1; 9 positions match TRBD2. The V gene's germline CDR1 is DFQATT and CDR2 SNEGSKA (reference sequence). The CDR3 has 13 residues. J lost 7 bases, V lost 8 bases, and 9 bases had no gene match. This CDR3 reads CSPTGTSWNEQFF. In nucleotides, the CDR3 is TGCAGTCCTACCGGGACTAGCTGGAATGAGCAGTTCTTC.

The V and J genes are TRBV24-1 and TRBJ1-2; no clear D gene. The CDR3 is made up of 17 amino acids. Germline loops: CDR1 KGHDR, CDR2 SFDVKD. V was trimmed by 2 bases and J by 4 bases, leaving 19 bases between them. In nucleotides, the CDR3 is TGTGCCACCAGTGATTCTACCCCCGACGGGAGCCTCTATGGCTACACCTTC. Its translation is CATSDSTPDGSLYGYTF.

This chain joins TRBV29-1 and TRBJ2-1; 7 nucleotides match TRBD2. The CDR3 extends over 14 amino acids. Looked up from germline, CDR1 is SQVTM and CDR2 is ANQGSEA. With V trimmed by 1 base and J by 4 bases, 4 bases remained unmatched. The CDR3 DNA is TGCAGCGTTGAAGTGGCTAGCGGATACAATGAGCAGTTCTTC. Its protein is CSVEVASGYNEQFF.

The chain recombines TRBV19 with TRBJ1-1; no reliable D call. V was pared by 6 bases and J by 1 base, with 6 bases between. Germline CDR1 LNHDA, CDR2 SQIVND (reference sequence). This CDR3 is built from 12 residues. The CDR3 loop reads CASSIRNTEAFF. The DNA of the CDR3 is TGTGCCAGTAGCATACGGAACACTGAAGCTTTCTTT.

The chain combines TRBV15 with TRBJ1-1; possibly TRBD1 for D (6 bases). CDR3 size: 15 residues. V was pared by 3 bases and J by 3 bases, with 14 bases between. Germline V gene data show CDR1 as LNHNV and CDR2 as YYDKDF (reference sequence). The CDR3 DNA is TGTGCCACCAGCAGGTTGGGGGCTCCAGACACTGAAGCTTTCTTT. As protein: CATSRLGAPDTEAFF.

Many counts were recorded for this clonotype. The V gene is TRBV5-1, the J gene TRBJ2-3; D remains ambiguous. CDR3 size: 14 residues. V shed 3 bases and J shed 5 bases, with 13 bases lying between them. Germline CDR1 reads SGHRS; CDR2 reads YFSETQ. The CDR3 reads CASSSTRPQDTQYF. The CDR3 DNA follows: TGCGCCAGCAGCTCTACAAGACCTCAAGATACGCAGTATTTT.

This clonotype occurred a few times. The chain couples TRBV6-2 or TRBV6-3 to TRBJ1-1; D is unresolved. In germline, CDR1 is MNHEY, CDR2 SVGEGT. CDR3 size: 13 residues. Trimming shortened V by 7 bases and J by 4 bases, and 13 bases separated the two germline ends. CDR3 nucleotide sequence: TGTGCCAGCATCGACTGGGTAGGCACTGAAGCTTTCTTT. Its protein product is CASIDWVGTEAFF.

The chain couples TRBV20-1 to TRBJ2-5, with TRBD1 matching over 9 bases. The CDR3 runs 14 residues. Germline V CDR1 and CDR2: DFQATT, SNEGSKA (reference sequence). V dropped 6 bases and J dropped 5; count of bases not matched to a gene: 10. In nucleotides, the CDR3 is TGCAGTGCCTCACAGGGGGCGCGCGAGGAGACCCAGTACTTC. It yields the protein CSASQGAREETQYF.

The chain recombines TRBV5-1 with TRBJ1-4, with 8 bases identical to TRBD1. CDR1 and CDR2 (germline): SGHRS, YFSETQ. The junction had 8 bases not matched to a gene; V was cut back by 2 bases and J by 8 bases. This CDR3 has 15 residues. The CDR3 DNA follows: TGCGCCAGCAGCTTACCCGGGACAGGACCGGAAAAACTGTTTTTT. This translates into CASSLPGTGPEKLFF.

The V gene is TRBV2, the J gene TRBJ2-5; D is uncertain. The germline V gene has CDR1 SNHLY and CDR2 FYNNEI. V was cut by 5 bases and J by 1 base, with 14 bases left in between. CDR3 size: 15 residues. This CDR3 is CASSTLGRIQETQYF. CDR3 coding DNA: TGTGCCAGCAGTACCCTCGGGCGCATCCAAGAGACCCAGTACTTC.

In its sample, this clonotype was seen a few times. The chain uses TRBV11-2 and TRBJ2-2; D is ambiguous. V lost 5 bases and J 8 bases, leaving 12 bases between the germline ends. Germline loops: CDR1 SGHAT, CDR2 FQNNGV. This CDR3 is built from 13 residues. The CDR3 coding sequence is TGTGCCAGCAGCCAGGACGGTTTTGGGGAGCTGTTTTTT. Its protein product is CASSQDGFGELFF. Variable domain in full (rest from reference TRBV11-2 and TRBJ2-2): EAGVAQSPRYKIIEKRQSVAFWCNPISGHATLYWYQQILGQGPKLLIQFQNNGVVDDSQLPKDRFSAERLKGVDSTLKIQPAKLEDSAVYLCASSQDGFGELFFGEGSRLTVL.